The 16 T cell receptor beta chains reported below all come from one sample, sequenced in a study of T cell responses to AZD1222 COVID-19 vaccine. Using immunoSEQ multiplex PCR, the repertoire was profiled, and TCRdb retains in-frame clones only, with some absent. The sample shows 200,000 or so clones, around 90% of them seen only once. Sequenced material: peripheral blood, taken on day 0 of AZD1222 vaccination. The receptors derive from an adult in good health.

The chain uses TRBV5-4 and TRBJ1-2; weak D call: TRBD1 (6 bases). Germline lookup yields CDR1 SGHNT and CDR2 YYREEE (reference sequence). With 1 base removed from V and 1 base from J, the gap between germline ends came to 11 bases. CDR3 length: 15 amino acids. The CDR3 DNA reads TGTGCCAGCAGCTTGAGGGACACCTTTAACTATGGCTACACCTTC. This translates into CASSLRDTFNYGYTF.

The CDR3 DNA reads TGTGCCACCAGTGACGCCCGTAGAGGACAGTACAATGAGCAGTTCTTC. This codes for CATSDARRGQYNEQFF. This sequence joins TRBV24-1 and TRBJ2-1; D is perhaps TRBD1 (6 bases). Looked up from germline, CDR1 is KGHDR and CDR2 is SFDVKD. V was clipped by 4 bases and J by 4 bases, with 16 bases between them. There are 16 residues in the CDR3.

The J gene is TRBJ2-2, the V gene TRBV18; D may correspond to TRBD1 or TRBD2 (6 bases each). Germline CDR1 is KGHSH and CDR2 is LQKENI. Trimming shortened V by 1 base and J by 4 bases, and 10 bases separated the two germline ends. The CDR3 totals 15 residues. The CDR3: CASSPQEGGTGELFF. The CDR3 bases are TGTGCCAGCTCACCACAGGAGGGGGGCACCGGGGAGCTGTTTTTT.

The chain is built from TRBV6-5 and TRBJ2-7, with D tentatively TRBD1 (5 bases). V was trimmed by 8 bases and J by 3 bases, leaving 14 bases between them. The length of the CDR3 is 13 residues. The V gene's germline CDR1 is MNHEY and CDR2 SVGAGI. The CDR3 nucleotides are TGTGCCAGCCAGGGAATGGGATTCTACGAGCAGTACTTC. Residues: CASQGMGFYEQYF.

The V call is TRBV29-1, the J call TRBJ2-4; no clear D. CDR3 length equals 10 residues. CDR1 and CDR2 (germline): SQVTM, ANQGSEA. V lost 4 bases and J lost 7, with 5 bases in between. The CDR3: CSVAENIQYF. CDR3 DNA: TGCAGCGTTGCGGAGAACATTCAGTACTTC.

The CDR3 DNA is TGTGCCAGCAGCTTAGAGTACGAGCAGTACTTC. It specifies CASSLEYEQYF. This sequence joins TRBV11-2 and TRBJ2-7, with D hard to call. Germline V gene lookup returns CDR1 SGHAT and CDR2 FQNNGV. Trimming left V 0 bases short and J 4 bases short, with 1 base between. This CDR3 spans 11 amino acids.

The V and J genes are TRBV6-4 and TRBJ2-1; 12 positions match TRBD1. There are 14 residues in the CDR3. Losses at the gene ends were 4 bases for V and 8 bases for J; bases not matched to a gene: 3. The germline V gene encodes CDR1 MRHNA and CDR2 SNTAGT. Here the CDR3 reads CASSAGTGGDEQFF. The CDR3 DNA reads TGTGCCAGCAGTGCCGGGACAGGGGGCGATGAGCAGTTCTTC.

CDR3 sequence reads: CASSLIFRLARDEQFF. In DNA form, the CDR3 reads TGTGCCAGCAGCTTGATTTTCAGACTTGCTCGGGATGAGCAGTTCTTC. This chain uses TRBV5-8 with TRBJ2-1; D is unclear. The V gene lost 1 base and the J gene lost 8 bases, with 19 bases spanning the gap. The CDR3 is 16 residues long. Germline V gene sequence: CDR1 SGHTS, CDR2 YDEGEE.

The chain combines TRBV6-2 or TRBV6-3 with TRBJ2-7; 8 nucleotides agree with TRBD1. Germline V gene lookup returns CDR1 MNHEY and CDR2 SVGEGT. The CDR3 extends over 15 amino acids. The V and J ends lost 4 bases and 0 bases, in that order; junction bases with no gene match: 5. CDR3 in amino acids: CASSWDRRSSYEQYF. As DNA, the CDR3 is TGTGCCAGCAGTTGGGACAGGAGGAGCTCCTACGAGCAGTACTTC.

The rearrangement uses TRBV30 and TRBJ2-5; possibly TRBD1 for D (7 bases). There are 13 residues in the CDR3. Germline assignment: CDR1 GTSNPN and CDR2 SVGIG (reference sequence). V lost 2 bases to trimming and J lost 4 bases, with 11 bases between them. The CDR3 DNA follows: TGTGCCTGGAGTCATCAGGGGGGAGAGACCCAGTACTTC. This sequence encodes CAWSHQGGETQYF.

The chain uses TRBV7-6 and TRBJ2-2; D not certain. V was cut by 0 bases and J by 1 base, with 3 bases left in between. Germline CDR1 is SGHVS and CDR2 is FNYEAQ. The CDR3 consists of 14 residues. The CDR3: CASSLARNTGELFF. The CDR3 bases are TGTGCCAGCAGCTTAGCGAGGAACACCGGGGAGCTGTTTTTT.

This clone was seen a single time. The CDR3 nucleotides are TGTGCCAGCAGCAGGCAGGGAATTGGAAATGAAAAACTGTTTTTT. This translates into CASSRQGIGNEKLFF. J is TRBJ1-4 and V is TRBV6-5, with a possible D match to TRBD1 (5 bases). Germline V lookup: CDR1 MNHEY, CDR2 SVGAGI. Trimming removed 6 bases from V and 5 bases from J, with 16 bases in between. CDR3 length: 15 residues.

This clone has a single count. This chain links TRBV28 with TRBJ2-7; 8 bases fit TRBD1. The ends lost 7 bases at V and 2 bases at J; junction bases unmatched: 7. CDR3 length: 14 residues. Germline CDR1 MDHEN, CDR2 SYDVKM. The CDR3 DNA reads TGTGCCAGCACCCAGGGGGCGCCTACCTACGAGCAGTACTTC. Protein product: CASTQGAPTYEQYF.

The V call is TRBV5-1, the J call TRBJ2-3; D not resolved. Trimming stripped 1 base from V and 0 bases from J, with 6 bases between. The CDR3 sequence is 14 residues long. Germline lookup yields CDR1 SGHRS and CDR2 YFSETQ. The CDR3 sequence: CASSLSGSTDTQYF. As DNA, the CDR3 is TGCGCCAGCAGCTTGAGTGGGAGCACAGATACGCAGTATTTT.

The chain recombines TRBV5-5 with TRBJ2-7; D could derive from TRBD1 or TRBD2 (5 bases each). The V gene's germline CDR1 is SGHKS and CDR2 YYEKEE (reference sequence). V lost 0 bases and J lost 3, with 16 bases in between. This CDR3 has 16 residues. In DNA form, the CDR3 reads TGTGCCAGCAGCTTGGTCGGGGCTAACCCTCTCTACGAGCAGTACTTC. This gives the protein CASSLVGANPLYEQYF.

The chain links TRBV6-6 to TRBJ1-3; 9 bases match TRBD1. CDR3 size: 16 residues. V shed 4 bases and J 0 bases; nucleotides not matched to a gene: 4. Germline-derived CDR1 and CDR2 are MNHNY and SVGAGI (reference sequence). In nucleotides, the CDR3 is TGTGCCAGCAGTTGGGGACAGGGAAACTCTGGAAACACCATATATTTT. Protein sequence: CASSWGQGNSGNTIYF.